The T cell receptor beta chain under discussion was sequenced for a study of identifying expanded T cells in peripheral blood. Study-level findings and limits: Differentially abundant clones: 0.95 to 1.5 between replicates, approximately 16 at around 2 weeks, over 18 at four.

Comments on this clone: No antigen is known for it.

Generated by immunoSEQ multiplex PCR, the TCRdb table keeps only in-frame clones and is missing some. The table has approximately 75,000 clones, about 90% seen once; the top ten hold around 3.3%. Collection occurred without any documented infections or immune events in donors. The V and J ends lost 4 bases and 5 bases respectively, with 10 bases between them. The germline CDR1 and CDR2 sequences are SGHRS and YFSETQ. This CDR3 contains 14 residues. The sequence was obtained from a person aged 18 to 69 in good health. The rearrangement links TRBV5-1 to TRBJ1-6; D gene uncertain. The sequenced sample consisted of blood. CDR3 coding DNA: TGCGCCAGCAGCCCTCTAAGAGATAATTCACCCCTCCACTTT. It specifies CASSPLRDNSPLHF.